What follows is one T cell receptor beta chain and its context. Gene-specific TRAV and TRBV primers were used for first-strand cDNA, covering alpha and beta chains. TCRs were put through roughly 20 PCR cycles of amplification with Phusion. A constant-region primer and the V-primer adapter served as the primer pair. Each CDR3 protein gets one entry after TCRdb re-called the reads with MiXCR. The sample yields roughly 95,000 distinct CDR3 sequences, 20% to 25% seen once. The sample is drawn from a study of low-dose radiotherapy and immunotherapy resistance in tumors. Study-level background: Cyclophosphamide infusions of 200 mg/m2 came every two weeks, one day before radiation-immunotherapy.

Noted time point: after trial treatment. Treatment described: LDRT plus nivolumab, ipilimumab, low-dose cyclophosphamide and aspirin (RACIN trial). Sequenced material: PBMCs, taken after low-dose radiotherapy plus immunotherapy. This clonotype was sampled from a female donor with ovarian cancer.

The CDR3: CAWSVSGGDEQFF. The CDR3 coding sequence is TGTGCCTGGAGTGTGTCGGGGGGCGATGAGCAGTTCTTC. J is TRBJ2-1 and V is TRBV30, with D perhaps matching TRBD2 (7 bases). From germline, CDR1 is GTSNPN and CDR2 SVGIG (reference sequence). V shed 0 bases and J shed 8 bases, with 11 bases lying between them. This CDR3 contains 13 residues.